The entry below describes one TCR beta chain. Profiling relied on immunoSEQ multiplex PCR, and the TCRdb table lists in-frame clones only, not all of them. The sample lists roughly 180,000 clones, over 75% occurring once. This specimen comes from a study of blood T cell repertoires in COVID-19. Donors were grouped by their self-reported clinical history. Germline V gene lookup returns CDR1 LGHDT and CDR2 YNNKEL (reference sequence). CDR3 length: 18 amino acids. Trimming cost V 2 bases and J 3 bases; bases outside gene matches: 13. This rearrangement joins TRBV3-1 (or the pseudogene TRBV3-2) to TRBJ1-1; 9 nucleotides line up with TRBD1. The TCR comes from a man aged 45-60 years who had recovered from COVID-19. The sequenced sample consisted of PBMCs or T cells enriched from blood (not recorded which). The CDR3 DNA reads as TGTGCCAGCAGCCAAATAACGGGACAGGGTGTTTGGGACACTGAAGCTTTCTTT. Translation: CASSQITGQGVWDTEAFF.